The 32 T cell receptor beta chains below were found in one sample sequenced in a study of blood T cells in healthy people across ages. PCR was performed a second time for about 7 to 12 cycles using a sample-barcoded 5' primer and a J-beta primer mix. TCRdb independently ran MiXCR on the 5' RACE reads; one entry per CDR3 protein. The table lists around 1,500,000 distinct CDR3 sequences, roughly 30% of them singletons, with over 7% in the top ten. Sequenced sample: blood. These receptors came from a woman aged 25 to 45 in good health.

The gene calls are TRBV5-1 and TRBJ2-5, with D possibly being TRBD1 (6 bases). The CDR3 consists of 16 residues. The germline V gene encodes CDR1 SGHRS and CDR2 YFSETQ. With 4 bases removed from V and 5 bases from J, the gap between germline ends came to 21 bases. The CDR3 is CASSPGQPMMLETQYF. CDR3 sequence (DNA): TGCGCCAGCAGCCCCGGACAGCCGATGATGCTGGAGACCCAGTACTTC.

The rearrangement uses TRBV9 and TRBJ2-3; D uncertain. Trimming cost V 3 bases and J 4 bases, with 12 bases left between them. Per the germline V gene, CDR1 is SGDLS and CDR2 is YYNGEE. This CDR3 region has 14 residues. The CDR3 nucleotides are TGTGCCAGCAGCGCCCTAGGCGAATCAGATACGCAGTATTTT. Protein sequence: CASSALGESDTQYF.

This chain links TRBV28 with TRBJ2-1; a possible D gene is TRBD2 (6 bases). The V end lost 7 bases, the J end lost 6 bases, and 13 bases lay between the germline ends. The germline gives CDR1 MDHEN, CDR2 SYDVKM. The CDR3 covers 13 residues. CDR3 residues: CASIGGWGNEQFF. The CDR3 DNA is TGTGCCAGCATTGGAGGGTGGGGCAATGAGCAGTTCTTC.

This clonotype was detected many times. The chain recombines TRBV7-6 with TRBJ2-1; maybe TRBD1 (6 bases). Germline CDR1 and CDR2: SGHVS and FNYEAQ. Trimming removed 5 bases from V and 8 bases from J, with 19 bases in between. This CDR3 has 15 amino acids. The CDR3 loop is CASSAPWGRGHEQFF. The CDR3 DNA sequence: TGTGCCAGCAGCGCACCCTGGGGCAGGGGCCATGAGCAGTTCTTC.

On this clonotype itself: An end of the junction does not agree with germline; a read error may underlie this. This sequence joins TRBV5-1 and TRBJ1-2; maybe TRBD1 (6 bases). Germline V gene data show CDR1 as SGHRS and CDR2 as YFSETQ. This CDR3 spans 14 amino acids. In nucleotides, the CDR3 is TGCGCCAGCACCTTGGATCCAGGGGTCTATGGCTACACCTTC. It translates to CASTLDPGVYGYTF.

V gene TRBV20-1 combines with J gene TRBJ2-1; perhaps D is TRBD1 or TRBD2 (5 bases each). CDR3 size: 15 residues. Germline V gives CDR1 DFQATT, CDR2 SNEGSKA (reference sequence). V gave up 8 bases and J gave up 2 bases, with 19 bases separating them. The CDR3 loop is CSFMDRGSAYNEQFF. In DNA, the CDR3 is TGCAGTTTCATGGACCGGGGCAGCGCCTACAATGAGCAGTTCTTC.

This clonotype has just a few counts. The chain links TRBV29-1 to TRBJ2-1; 12 bases are a match to TRBD2. The CDR3 sequence is 14 residues long. J gave up 5 bases and V 6 bases, and 5 bases lay outside the gene matches. Germline V gives CDR1 SQVTM, CDR2 ANQGSEA. CDR3 sequence reads: CSVLRTSGNNEQFF. CDR3 DNA: TGCAGCGTCCTGAGGACTAGCGGGAACAATGAGCAGTTCTTC.

This clonotype has only a few counts. This chain connects TRBV2 to TRBJ1-2; D perhaps matches TRBD1 (5 bases). CDR1 is SNHLY and CDR2 is FYNNEI in the germline V gene. The V end lost 4 bases, the J end lost 4 bases, and 10 bases lay between the germline ends. This CDR3 region has 13 residues. The CDR3 nucleotides read TGTGCCAGCAGTGTGGGACGGATCTATGGCTACACCTTC. This translates into CASSVGRIYGYTF. The full variable domain, its missing parts supplied by reference TRBV2 and TRBJ1-2, is EPEVTQTPSHQVTQMGQEVILRCVPISNHLYFYWYRQILGQKVEFLVSFYNNEISEKSEIFDDQFSVERPDGSNFTLKIRSTKLEDSAMYFCASSVGRIYGYTFGSGTRLTVV.

This clonotype was picked up a small number of times. The chain carries TRBV3-1 and TRBJ2-3, with D perhaps assigned TRBD1 or TRBD2 (6 bases each). The CDR3 extends over 16 amino acids. The V end was cut by 0 bases, the J end by 3 bases, with 13 bases between. Germline V CDR1 and CDR2: LGHDT, YNNKEL (reference sequence). CDR3 in amino acids: CASSQDLGGRTDTQYF. As DNA, the CDR3 is TGTGCCAGCAGCCAAGATCTTGGGGGGCGGACAGATACGCAGTATTTT.

This clonotype was detected only a few times. The chain joins TRBV5-1 to TRBJ1-2; D is ambiguous. The V gene lost 0 bases and the J gene lost 4 bases, with 7 bases spanning the gap. The CDR3 extends over 13 amino acids. Germline CDR1 reads SGHRS; CDR2 reads YFSETQ. The CDR3 DNA is TGCGCCAGCAGCTTGGAACAGACCTATGGCTACACCTTC. This encodes CASSLEQTYGYTF.

This chain links TRBV6-2 or TRBV6-3 with TRBJ2-6; D not resolved. This CDR3 region has 16 residues. Deletions cut 5 bases from V and 2 bases from J, with 13 bases between. The germline V gene has CDR1 MNHEY and CDR2 SVGEGT. The CDR3 reads CASSQTGFPGANVLTF. In DNA, the CDR3 is TGTGCCAGCAGTCAAACGGGTTTTCCTGGGGCCAACGTCCTGACTTTC.

This clonotype appeared a few times. The chain links TRBV6-6 to TRBJ1-5; TRBD1 is a possible D gene (5 bases). The CDR3 consists of 14 residues. Trimming cost V 5 bases and J 6 bases, with 14 bases left between them. Germline V gene lookup returns CDR1 MNHNY and CDR2 SVGAGI (reference sequence). The CDR3 DNA follows: TGTGCCAGCAGTCCCGCCGAGAGGGGTCAGCCCCAGCATTTT. As protein: CASSPAERGQPQHF.

This rearrangement joins TRBV6-6 to TRBJ2-5; D perhaps matches TRBD2 (6 bases). This CDR3 is built from 14 residues. Germline V gene data show CDR1 as MNHNY and CDR2 as SVGAGI (reference sequence). V was trimmed by 6 bases and J by 1 base, leaving 12 bases between them. CDR3 residues: CASRAGGFQETQYF. CDR3 DNA sequence: TGTGCCAGCAGGGCCGGGGGATTCCAAGAGACCCAGTACTTC.

The sample holds a few counts of this clonotype. The chain is built from TRBV19 and TRBJ2-7, with D unclear. V was pared by 8 bases and J by 5 bases, with 10 bases between. The CDR3 has 11 residues. Germline V CDR1 and CDR2: LNHDA, SQIVND (reference sequence). CDR3: CASAIADEQYF. In DNA, the CDR3 is TGTGCCAGTGCCATCGCGGACGAGCAGTACTTC.

In this sample, this clonotype turned up a few times. This chain connects TRBV15 to TRBJ2-7; 7 bases fit TRBD2. V was pared by 5 bases and J by 1 base, with 8 bases of the junction left unmatched. From germline, CDR1 is LNHNV and CDR2 YYDKDF (reference sequence). The CDR3 sequence is 15 residues long. The CDR3, as DNA: TGTGCCACCAGCTCCAACCGGGACTATTCCTACGAGCAGTACTTC. Encoded protein: CATSSNRDYSYEQYF.

This clonotype has at least ten counts. The chain recombines TRBV20-1 with TRBJ2-5; 8 positions match TRBD2. This CDR3 contains 15 residues. Germline V gene data show CDR1 as DFQATT and CDR2 as SNEGSKA (reference sequence). Trimming removed 0 bases from V and 5 bases from J; junction bases left unmatched: 8. As DNA, the CDR3 is TGCAGTGCTAGAGACAGCGGGAGAGATGAGGAGACCCAGTACTTC. Translating it yields CSARDSGRDEETQYF.

This clonotype was seen repeatedly, ten times or more. The chain links TRBV12-3 or TRBV12-4 to TRBJ2-4; tentatively, D is TRBD1 (6 bases). V was cut by 6 bases and J by 2 bases, with 11 bases left in between. The CDR3 is 14 residues long. CDR3 protein: CASSRQATKNIQYF. CDR3 DNA sequence: TGTGCCAGCAGCCGACAGGCTACCAAAAACATTCAGTACTTC.

This clonotype was counted ten times or more. This sequence joins TRBV29-1 and TRBJ2-7, with unresolved D. The germline V gene encodes CDR1 SQVTM and CDR2 ANQGSEA. The CDR3 runs 11 residues. Trimming stripped 4 bases from V and 2 bases from J, with 6 bases between. The CDR3 spells CSVGQTYEQYF. CDR3 nucleotide sequence: TGCAGCGTTGGTCAGACCTACGAGCAGTACTTC.

This clonotype was seen more than once but under ten times. A read error may explain this, as a much larger clone is one base away. For the CDR3, the DNA is TGTGCCAGCAGCCACGGGGTCTACGAGCAGTACTTC. Residues: CASSHGVYEQYF. The chain uses TRBV3-1 and TRBJ2-7, with D perhaps TRBD2 (5 bases). V gave up 3 bases and J gave up 3 bases, with 6 bases separating them. Germline-derived CDR1 and CDR2 are LGHDT and YNNKEL (reference sequence). The CDR3 consists of 12 residues.

As concerns this clonotype: The junction departs from the called germline gene at one end, perhaps through a read error. The chain carries TRBV20-1 and TRBJ2-5; perhaps D is TRBD1 or TRBD2 (5 bases each). The germline gives CDR1 DFQATT, CDR2 SNEGSKA (reference sequence). This CDR3 is built from 16 residues. The CDR3 protein is CGAQTYQGTALVTQYF. The DNA for the CDR3 is TGCGGTGCTCAAACCTACCAAGGGACCGCCCTTGTGACCCAGTACTTC.

The rearrangement joins TRBV7-7 to TRBJ2-5; D may match TRBD1 or TRBD2 (5 bases each). The DNA end is a closer match to TRBJ2-7, so the J assignment may be wrong. Germline V CDR1 and CDR2: SSHAT, FNYEAQ (reference sequence). CDR3 length: 16 residues. The CDR3 DNA reads as TGTGCCAGCAGCTTAGGAGGGGTTGAAAACGGGTACGAGCAGTACTTC. Protein: CASSLGGVENGYEQYF.

The chain carries TRBV9 and TRBJ2-1, with D perhaps matching TRBD2 (6 bases). V was pared by 0 bases and J by 8 bases, with 15 bases between. This CDR3 contains 15 residues. The germline gives CDR1 SGDLS, CDR2 YYNGEE. CDR3 region: CASSVGGTGTDEQFF. In DNA form, the CDR3 reads TGTGCCAGCAGCGTAGGCGGGACCGGAACGGATGAGCAGTTCTTC.

The V and J genes are TRBV6-2 or TRBV6-3 and TRBJ2-1; 8 positions agree with TRBD2. Per germline, CDR1 MNHEY and CDR2 SVGEGT. V lost 6 bases and J lost 8; bases outside the gene matches: 12. The CDR3 loop spans 15 amino acids. The CDR3 reads CASSPLRTSRDEQFF. The CDR3 nucleotides read TGTGCCAGCAGCCCCCTTAGGACTAGCAGGGATGAGCAGTTCTTC.

Only a few counts were recorded for this clonotype. The chain employs TRBV6-5 and TRBJ1-1; D gene unclear. The CDR3 totals 15 residues. V was pared by 0 bases and J by 0 bases, with 8 bases between. Looked up from germline, CDR1 is MNHEY and CDR2 is SVGAGI. CDR3 nucleotides: TGTGCCAGCAGTTACTCGTACAGTTTGAACACTGAAGCTTTCTTT. Encoded protein: CASSYSYSLNTEAFF.

This clonotype came up a few times. Here the CDR3 reads CASSGRRAGAYEQYF. CDR3 coding DNA: TGTGCCAGCAGTGGTCGGAGGGCCGGTGCCTACGAGCAGTACTTC. The genes are TRBV28 and TRBJ2-7; D is perhaps TRBD2 (6 bases). The CDR3 has 15 amino acids. CDR1 and CDR2 from the germline V gene are MDHEN and SYDVKM. V gave up 5 bases and J gave up 2 bases, with 16 bases separating them.

V and J are TRBV6-6 and TRBJ2-7; 10 bases are shared with TRBD2. This CDR3 is 15 amino acids long. V was clipped by 6 bases and J by 6 bases; unmatched bases: 11. The germline V gene has CDR1 MNHNY and CDR2 SVGAGI (reference sequence). DNA for the CDR3: TGTGCCAGCAGCCCCCAAAGCGGGGGGGCCGGCGAGCAGTACTTC. Translation: CASSPQSGGAGEQYF.

There are a few counts of this clonotype. This chain links TRBV7-2 with TRBJ2-5; unclear D gene. The CDR3 consists of 16 residues. V was cut by 5 bases and J by 2 bases, with 18 bases left in between. In germline, CDR1 is SGHTA, CDR2 FQGNSA. CDR3 coding DNA: TGTGCCAGCAGCACGAGGCTAGGGCAGGTTCAAGAGACCCAGTACTTC. As protein: CASSTRLGQVQETQYF.

This clonotype was seen more than once but under ten times. This sequence joins TRBV27 and TRBJ1-2, with a tentative D call TRBD1 (5 bases). Germline V gene sequence: CDR1 MNHEY, CDR2 SMNVEV (reference sequence). Trimming removed 4 bases at V and 4 bases at J, with 16 bases between. The CDR3 spans 15 residues. The CDR3 nucleotides are TGTGCCAGCAGTTCCCCCATCACAGGAAGCTATGGCTACACCTTC. This sequence encodes CASSSPITGSYGYTF.

The rearrangement joins TRBV20-1 to TRBJ2-6; D unresolved. Germline CDR1 reads DFQATT; CDR2 reads SNEGSKA (reference sequence). Deletions cut 6 bases from V and 2 bases from J, with 5 bases between. The CDR3 length is 12 residues. The CDR3 protein is CSAVAGANVLTF. The CDR3 DNA is TGCAGTGCGGTGGCTGGGGCCAACGTCCTGACTTTC.

The chain has TRBV29-1 and TRBJ2-1; 10 nucleotides align to TRBD2. Trimming removed 7 bases from V and 8 bases from J; junction bases left unmatched: 14. CDR1 SQVTM and CDR2 ANQGSEA come from the germline V gene. The CDR3 spans 15 residues. The CDR3 coding sequence is TGCAGCGCCGTTCTAGCGGGGGTATGGATAGATGAGCAGTTCTTC. As protein: CSAVLAGVWIDEQFF.

The sample holds a few counts of this clonotype. The CDR3 DNA sequence: TGCGCCAGCAGTAGCCAGAGTTATTCACCCCTCCACTTT. It encodes CASSSQSYSPLHF. The chain couples TRBV10-2 to TRBJ1-6; no reliable D call. Trimming stripped 5 bases from V and 8 bases from J, with 10 bases between. CDR3 size: 13 residues. Per the germline V gene, CDR1 is WSHSY and CDR2 is SAAADI.

V usage is TRBV6-6 and J usage is TRBJ2-3; a possible D gene is TRBD2 (5 bases). The CDR3 runs to 14 residues. The V and J ends lost 10 bases and 2 bases respectively, with 16 bases between them. Per the germline V gene, CDR1 is MNHNY and CDR2 is SVGAGI (reference sequence). This chain's CDR3 is CANKGGWDTDTQYF. CDR3 DNA sequence: TGTGCCAACAAAGGAGGATGGGACACAGATACGCAGTATTTT.